This TCR beta chain was sequenced for a study of CD8+ T cells in alopecia areata. Study as a whole: The study gave treated patients oral tofacitinib at 5 to 10 mg twice daily.

With V trimmed by 2 bases and J by 5 bases, 9 bases remained unmatched. The CDR3 length is 17 residues. Turning to this clone: Its antigen is still unknown.

Notes on the study in general: Among the top 100, expanded CD8+ clones, as well as scalp clonality, were significantly decreased by tofacitinib. Persistence during tofacitinib was seen for many expanded lesional clones in scalp and blood.

As the sequencing template, cDNA was produced by extracting RNA and reverse transcribing it. The repertoire was sequenced with immunoSEQ multiplex PCR; TCRdb's copy has only in-frame clones and lacks some. The table has 120,000 or so clones, roughly 55% seen once. Described treatment: oral pan-JAK inhibitor, 5-10 mg twice daily. This specimen was CD4+ T cells sorted from blood, taken at week 4, from a patient treated with tofacitinib. The sequence derives from a human donor with alopecia areata. V and J are TRBV23-1 and TRBJ1-5, with TRBD1 matching 10 bases. TRBV23-1 is filed as an ORF, its function uncertain. Here the CDR3 reads CASSQRKGQGFYQPQHF. The CDR3 DNA reads as TGCGCCAGCAGTCAACGCAAGGGACAGGGGTTTTATCAGCCCCAGCATTTT.